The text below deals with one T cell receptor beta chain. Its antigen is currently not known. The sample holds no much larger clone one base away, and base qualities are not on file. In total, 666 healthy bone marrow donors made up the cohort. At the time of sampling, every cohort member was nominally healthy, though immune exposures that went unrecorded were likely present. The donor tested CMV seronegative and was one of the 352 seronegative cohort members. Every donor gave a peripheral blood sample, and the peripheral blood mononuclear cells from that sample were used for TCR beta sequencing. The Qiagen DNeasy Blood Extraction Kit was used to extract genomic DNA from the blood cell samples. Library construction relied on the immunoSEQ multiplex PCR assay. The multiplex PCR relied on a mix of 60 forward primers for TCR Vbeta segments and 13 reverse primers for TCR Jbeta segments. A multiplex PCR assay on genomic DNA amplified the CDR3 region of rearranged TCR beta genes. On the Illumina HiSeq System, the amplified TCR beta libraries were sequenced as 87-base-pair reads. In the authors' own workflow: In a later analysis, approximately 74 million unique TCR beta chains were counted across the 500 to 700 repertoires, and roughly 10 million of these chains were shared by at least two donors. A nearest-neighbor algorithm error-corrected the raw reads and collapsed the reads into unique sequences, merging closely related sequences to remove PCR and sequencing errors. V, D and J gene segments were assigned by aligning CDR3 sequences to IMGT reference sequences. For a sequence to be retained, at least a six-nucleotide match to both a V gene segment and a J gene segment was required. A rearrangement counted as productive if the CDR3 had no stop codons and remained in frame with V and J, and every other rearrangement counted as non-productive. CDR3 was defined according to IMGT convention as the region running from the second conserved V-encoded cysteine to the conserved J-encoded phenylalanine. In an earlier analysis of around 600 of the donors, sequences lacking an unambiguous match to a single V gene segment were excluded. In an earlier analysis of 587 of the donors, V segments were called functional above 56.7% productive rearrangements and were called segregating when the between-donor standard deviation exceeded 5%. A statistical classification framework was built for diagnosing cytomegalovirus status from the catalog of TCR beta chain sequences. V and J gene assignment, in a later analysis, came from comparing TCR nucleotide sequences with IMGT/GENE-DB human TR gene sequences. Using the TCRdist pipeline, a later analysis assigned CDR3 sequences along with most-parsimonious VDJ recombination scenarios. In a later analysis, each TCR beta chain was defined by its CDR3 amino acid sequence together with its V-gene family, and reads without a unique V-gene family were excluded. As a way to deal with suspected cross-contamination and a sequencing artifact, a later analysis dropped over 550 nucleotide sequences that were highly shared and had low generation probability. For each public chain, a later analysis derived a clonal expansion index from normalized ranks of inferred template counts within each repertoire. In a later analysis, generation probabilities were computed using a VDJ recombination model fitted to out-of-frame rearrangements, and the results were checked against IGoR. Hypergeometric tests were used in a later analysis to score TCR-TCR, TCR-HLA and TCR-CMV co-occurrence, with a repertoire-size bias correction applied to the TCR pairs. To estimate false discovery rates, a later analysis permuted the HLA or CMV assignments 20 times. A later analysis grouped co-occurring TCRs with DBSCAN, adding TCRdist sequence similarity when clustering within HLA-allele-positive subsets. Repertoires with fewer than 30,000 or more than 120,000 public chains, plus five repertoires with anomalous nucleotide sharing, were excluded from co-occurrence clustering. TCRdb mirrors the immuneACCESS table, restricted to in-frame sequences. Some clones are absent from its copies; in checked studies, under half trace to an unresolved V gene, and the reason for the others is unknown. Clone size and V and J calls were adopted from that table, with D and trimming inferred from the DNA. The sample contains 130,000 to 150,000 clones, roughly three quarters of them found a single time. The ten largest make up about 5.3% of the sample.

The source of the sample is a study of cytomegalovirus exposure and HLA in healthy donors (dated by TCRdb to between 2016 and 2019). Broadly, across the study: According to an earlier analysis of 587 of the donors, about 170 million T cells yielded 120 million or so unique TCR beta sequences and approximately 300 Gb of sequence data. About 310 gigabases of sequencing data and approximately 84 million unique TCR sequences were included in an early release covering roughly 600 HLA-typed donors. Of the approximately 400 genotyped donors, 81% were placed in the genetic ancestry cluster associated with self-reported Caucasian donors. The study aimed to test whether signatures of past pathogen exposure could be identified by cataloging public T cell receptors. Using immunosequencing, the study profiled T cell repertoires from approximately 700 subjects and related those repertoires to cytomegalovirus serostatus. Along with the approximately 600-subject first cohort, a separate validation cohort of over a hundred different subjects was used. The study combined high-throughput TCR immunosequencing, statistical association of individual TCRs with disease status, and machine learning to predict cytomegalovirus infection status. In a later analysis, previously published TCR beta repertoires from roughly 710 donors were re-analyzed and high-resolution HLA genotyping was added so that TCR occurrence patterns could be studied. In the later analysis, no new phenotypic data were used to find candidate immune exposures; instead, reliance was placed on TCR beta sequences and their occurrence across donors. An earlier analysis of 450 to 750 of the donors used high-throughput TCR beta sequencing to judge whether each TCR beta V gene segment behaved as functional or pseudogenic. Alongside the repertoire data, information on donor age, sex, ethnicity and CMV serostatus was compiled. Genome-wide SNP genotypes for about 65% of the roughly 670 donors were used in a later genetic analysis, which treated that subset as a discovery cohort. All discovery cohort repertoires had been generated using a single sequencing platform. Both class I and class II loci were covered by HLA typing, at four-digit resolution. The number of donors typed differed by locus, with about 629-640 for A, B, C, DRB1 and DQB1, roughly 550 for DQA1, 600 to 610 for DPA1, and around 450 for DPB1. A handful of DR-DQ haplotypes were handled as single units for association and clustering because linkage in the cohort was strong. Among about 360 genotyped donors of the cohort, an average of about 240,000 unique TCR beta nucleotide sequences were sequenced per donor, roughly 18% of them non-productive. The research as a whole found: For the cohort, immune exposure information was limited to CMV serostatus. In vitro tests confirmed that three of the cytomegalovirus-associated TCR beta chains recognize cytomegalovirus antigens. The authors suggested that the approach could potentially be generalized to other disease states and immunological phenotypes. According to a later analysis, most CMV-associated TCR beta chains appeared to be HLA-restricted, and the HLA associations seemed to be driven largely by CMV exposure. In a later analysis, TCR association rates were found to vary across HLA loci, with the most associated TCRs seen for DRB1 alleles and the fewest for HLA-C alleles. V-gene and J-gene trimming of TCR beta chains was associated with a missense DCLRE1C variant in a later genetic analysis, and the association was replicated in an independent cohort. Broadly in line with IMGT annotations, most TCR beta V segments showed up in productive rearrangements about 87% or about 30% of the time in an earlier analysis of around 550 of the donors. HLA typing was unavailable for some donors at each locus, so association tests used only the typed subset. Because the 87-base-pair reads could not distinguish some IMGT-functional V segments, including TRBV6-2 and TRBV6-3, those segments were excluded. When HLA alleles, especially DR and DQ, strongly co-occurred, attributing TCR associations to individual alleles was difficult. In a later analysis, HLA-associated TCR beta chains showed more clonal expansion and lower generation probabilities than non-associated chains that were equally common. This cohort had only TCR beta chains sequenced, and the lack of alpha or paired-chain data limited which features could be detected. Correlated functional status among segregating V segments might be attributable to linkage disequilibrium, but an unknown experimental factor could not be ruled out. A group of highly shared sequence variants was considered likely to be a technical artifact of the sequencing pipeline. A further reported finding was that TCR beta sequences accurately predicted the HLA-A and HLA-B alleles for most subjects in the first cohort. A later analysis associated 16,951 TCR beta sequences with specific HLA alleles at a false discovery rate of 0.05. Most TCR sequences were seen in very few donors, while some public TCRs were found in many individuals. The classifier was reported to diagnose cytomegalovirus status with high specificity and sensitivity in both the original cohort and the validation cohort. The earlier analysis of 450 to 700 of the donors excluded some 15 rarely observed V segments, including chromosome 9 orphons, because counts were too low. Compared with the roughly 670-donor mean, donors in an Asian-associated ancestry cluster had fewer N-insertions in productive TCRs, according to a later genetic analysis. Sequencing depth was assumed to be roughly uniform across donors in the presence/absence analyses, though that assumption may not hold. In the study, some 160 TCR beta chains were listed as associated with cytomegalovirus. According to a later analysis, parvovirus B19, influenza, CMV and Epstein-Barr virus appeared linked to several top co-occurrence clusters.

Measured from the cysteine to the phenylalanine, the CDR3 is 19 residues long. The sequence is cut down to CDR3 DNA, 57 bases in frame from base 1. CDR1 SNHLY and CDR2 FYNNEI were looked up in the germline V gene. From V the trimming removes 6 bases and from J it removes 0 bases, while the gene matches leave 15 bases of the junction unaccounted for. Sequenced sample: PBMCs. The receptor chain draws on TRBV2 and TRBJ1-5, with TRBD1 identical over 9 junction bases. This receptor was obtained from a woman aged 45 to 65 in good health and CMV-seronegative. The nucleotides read TGTGCCAGCAGACGAGACAGGGGGGGCAGATCCTATAGCAATCAGCCCCAGCATTTT. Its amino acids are CASRRDRGGRSYSNQPQHF.